A single T cell receptor beta chain is shown here with its context. The sample originates from a study of blood T cell repertoires in COVID-19. For the study at large: Acute and convalescent COVID-19 samples came from the United States, Italy and Spain. From T cells, B-cell-depleted T cells, or PBMCs came the material, which was cDNA or gDNA.

Per the authors' pipeline: Reference gene primer amplification yielded estimated nucleated cell counts. The repertoire was sequenced with immunoSEQ multiplex PCR; TCRdb's copy has only in-frame clones and lacks some. The V and J calls and clone size were taken over from that table, and D and trimming were inferred from the DNA. The repertoire holds some 200,000 clones, with 70% to 90% as singletons. Unmatched junction bases numbered 8, after V lost 4 bases and J lost 3 bases. Germline V lookup: CDR1 LGHNA, CDR2 YSLEER. The length of the CDR3 is 16 residues. The sample was peripheral blood. The TCR originated in a woman in her forties or fifties with acute or convalescent COVID-19. This chain connects TRBV4-3 to TRBJ2-2; TRBD1 matches at 7 bases. The CDR3 protein is CASSPDTGAYTGELFF. The CDR3, as DNA: TGCGCCAGCAGCCCCGACACAGGGGCTTACACCGGGGAGCTGTTTTTT.